This T cell receptor (beta chain) was identified in a study of blood T cell repertoires in COVID-19. Authors' data handling: Amplified reference gene primers provided the basis for estimating nucleated cell counts. This table comes from immunoSEQ multiplex PCR, and its TCRdb copy is limited to in-frame clones, with some not included. V, J and clone size derive from that table, while D and trimming were established from the DNA sequence. The sample carries 200,000 to 250,000 clones, 80% to 90% recorded once. Participants were placed into cohorts based on the clinical history they reported. What was sequenced was PBMCs or T cells enriched from blood (not recorded which). This TCR derives from a man aged 18 to 30 with acute COVID-19.

CDR3 amino acids: CASRDRGGQDTQYF. CDR3 DNA: TGTGCCAGCAGGGACAGGGGGGGGCAAGATACGCAGTATTTT. V usage is TRBV6-5 and J usage is TRBJ2-3, with 10 bases lining up with TRBD1. The CDR3 is made up of 14 amino acids. Germline CDR1 is MNHEY and CDR2 is SVGAGI. V gave up 6 bases and J gave up 5 bases; unmatched junction bases: 5.